These 2 T cell receptor beta chains came from one sample sequenced in a study of T cell changes during pregnancy in multiple sclerosis (dated by TCRdb to the late 2010s). The protocol used for the library was the immunoSEQ multiplex PCR assay. Drawn from immuneACCESS, this table holds only the in-frame rearrangements with V and J called that TCRdb kept. Clones are partly lost; checked studies trace under half to an unresolved V gene and leave the rest unexplained. Present in this sample are 18,000 or so clones, around 90% of which were seen just once. The ten top clones hold roughly 1.3% of the sample. The input for sequencing was CD4+ T cells from peripheral blood mononuclear cells, taken in the first trimester of pregnancy. The receptors were sampled from a female donor in good health, enrolled as a control in a pregnancy study.

V gene TRBV11-3 combines with J gene TRBJ1-4; D is perhaps TRBD1 (6 bases). The ends were cut back, 5 bases at V and 8 bases at J, with 12 bases in the middle. Germline loops: CDR1 SGHNT, CDR2 YENEEA. This CDR3 spans 13 amino acids. For the CDR3, the DNA is TGTGCCAGCAGCCTAAACAGGGTGGAAAAACTGTTTTTT. It specifies CASSLNRVEKLFF.

In its sample, this clone was seen a few times. V gene TRBV29-1 combines with J gene TRBJ2-3; TRBD2 agrees at 10 bases. Germline CDR1 and CDR2: SQVTM and ANQGSEA. The CDR3 is 15 amino acids. V was pared by 7 bases and J by 6 bases, with 13 bases of the junction left unmatched. Here the CDR3 reads CSGRTGTSVLDTQYF. The CDR3 region has the DNA TGCAGCGGGAGGACCGGGACTAGCGTGCTGGATACGCAGTATTTT.